Given below is one T cell receptor beta chain in context. Libraries were prepared by immunoSEQ multiplex PCR; TCRdb keeps only in-frame clonotypes and omits some of them. The sample records about 160,000 clones, approximately 94% being singletons. The source of the sample is a study of control samples from healthy donors and cancer patients. Trimming took off 5 bases at V and 1 base at J, with 20 bases between the two ends. In germline, CDR1 is LNHNV, CDR2 YYDKDF (reference sequence). CDR3 size: 17 residues. This rearrangement joins TRBV15 to TRBJ1-2, with D tentatively TRBD1 (6 bases). This TCR came from a man aged 18 to 29 in good health. Sequencing was performed on blood. CDR3 nucleotide sequence: TGTGCCACCAGCTCTTACTTCCGGGACACCTATAACTATGGCTACACCTTC. Protein product: CATSSYFRDTYNYGYTF.